This TCR beta chain was observed in a study of blood T cell repertoires in COVID-19. Turning to the study itself: The United States, Italy and Spain supplied acute and convalescent COVID-19 samples.

Germline lookup yields CDR1 PRHDT and CDR2 FYEKMQ (reference sequence). J lost 5 bases, V lost 6 bases, and 6 bases had no gene match. The CDR3 contains 14 residues. This clone appeared a single time. Authors' methods: Estimation of nucleated cell counts was performed using reference gene primer amplification. Here immunoSEQ multiplex PCR was the method, and the copy in TCRdb shows in-frame clones only, minus some. The V and J calls and the clone size are those of that table, but D and trimming were determined from the DNA. This sample yields fewer than 65,000 clones, of which approximately 82% are seen a single time; roughly 3.2% belongs to the top ten.

This rearrangement joins TRBV13 to TRBJ2-1; 8 bases agree with TRBD2. The source material was peripheral blood. The source is a man in his 60s with acute or convalescent COVID-19. The CDR3 coding sequence is TGTGCCAGCAGGCGGGGGGCGGGCCACAATGAGCAGTTCTTC. Translating it yields CASRRGAGHNEQFF. The full variable domain, with the rest looked up from reference TRBV13 and TRBJ2-1, is AAGVIQSPRHLIKEKRETATLKCYPIPRHDTVYWYQQGPGQDPQFLISFYEKMQSDKGSIPDRFSAQQFSDYHSELNMSSLELGDSALYFCASRRGAGHNEQFFGPGTRLTVL.